This T cell receptor beta chain is drawn from a study of PD-1 blockade in classical Hodgkin lymphoma. This CDR3 has 14 residues. V was clipped by 5 bases and J by 1 base; unmatched bases: 3. Germline lookup yields CDR1 LNHDA and CDR2 SQIVND (reference sequence). Study observations and caveats: CD4+ TCR diversity, unlike CD8+, climbed significantly by C4D1. The causes of the repertoire differences, possibly disease activity or prior therapy, remain undefined. Complete responders started with a diversity level that resembled newly diagnosed patients at baseline. Patients starting nivolumab under 1 year after ASCT were excluded.

Generated by immunoSEQ multiplex PCR, the TCRdb table keeps only in-frame clones and is missing some. This sample carries about 40,000 clones, over 80% of them seen once, and the ten largest clones take approximately 8.8%. Notes on this clone: Antigen: not known.

Each and every patient relapsed after autologous stem cell transplantation, and patients got differing brentuximab vedotin exposure. The TCR sequence derives from a human donor with classical Hodgkin lymphoma. The chain joins TRBV19 to TRBJ2-5, with TRBD1 identical over 8 bases. The sequencing used peripheral blood mononuclear cells (PBMCs), collected at baseline. Here the CDR3 reads CASSVQGVQETQYF. The CDR3 nucleotides read TGTGCCAGTAGTGTACAGGGGGTCCAAGAGACCCAGTACTTC.